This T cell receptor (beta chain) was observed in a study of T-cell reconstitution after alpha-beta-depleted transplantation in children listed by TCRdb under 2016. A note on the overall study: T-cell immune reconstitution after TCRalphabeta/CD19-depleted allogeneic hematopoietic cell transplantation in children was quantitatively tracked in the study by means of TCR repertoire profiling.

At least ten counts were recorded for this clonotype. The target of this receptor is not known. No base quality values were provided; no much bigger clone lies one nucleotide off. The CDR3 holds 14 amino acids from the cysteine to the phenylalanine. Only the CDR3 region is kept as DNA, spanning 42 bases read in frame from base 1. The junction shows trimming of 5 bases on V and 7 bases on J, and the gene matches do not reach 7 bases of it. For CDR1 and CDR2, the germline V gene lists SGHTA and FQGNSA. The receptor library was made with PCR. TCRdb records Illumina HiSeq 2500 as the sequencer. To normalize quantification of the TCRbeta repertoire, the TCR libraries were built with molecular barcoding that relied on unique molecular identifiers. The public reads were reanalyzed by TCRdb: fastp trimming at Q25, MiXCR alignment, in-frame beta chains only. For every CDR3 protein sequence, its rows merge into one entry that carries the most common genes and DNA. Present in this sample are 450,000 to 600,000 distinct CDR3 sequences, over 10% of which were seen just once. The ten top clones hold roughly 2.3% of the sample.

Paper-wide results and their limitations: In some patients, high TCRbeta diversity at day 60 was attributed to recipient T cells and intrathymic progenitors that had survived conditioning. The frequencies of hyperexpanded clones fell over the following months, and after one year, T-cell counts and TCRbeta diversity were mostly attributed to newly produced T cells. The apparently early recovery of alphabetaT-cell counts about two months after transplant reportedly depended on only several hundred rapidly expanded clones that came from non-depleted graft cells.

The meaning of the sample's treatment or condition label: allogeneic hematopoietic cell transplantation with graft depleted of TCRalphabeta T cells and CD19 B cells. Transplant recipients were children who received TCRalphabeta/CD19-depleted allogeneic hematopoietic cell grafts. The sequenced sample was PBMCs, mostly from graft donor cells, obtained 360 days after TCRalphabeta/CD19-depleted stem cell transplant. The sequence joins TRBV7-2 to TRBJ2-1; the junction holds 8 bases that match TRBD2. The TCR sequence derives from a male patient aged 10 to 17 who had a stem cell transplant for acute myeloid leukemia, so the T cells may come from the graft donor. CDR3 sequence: CASSLGLASNEQFF. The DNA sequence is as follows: TGTGCCAGCAGCCTTGGACTAGCCTCTAATGAGCAGTTCTTC. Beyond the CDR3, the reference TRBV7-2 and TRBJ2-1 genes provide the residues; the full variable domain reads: GAGVSQSPSNKVTEKGKDVELRCDPISGHTALYWYRQSLGQGLEFLIYFQGNSAPDKSGLPSDRFSAERTGGSVSTLTIQRTQQEDSAVYLCASSLGLASNEQFFGPGTRLTVL.